Shown below are 8 T cell receptor beta chains from a single sample sequenced in a study of T-cell reconstitution after alpha-beta-depleted transplantation in children. Researchers prepared the TCRbeta library using unique molecular identifiers, the study reports. From the PCR reads, TCRdb called clonotypes with MiXCR, one entry per CDR3 protein. The repertoire holds approximately 650,000 distinct CDR3 sequences, with less than 15% as singletons. This material consisted of PBMCs, taken before TCRalphabeta/CD19-depleted stem cell transplant. The receptors come from a girl aged 2-15 years with congenital amegakaryocytic thrombocytopenia, due to receive a stem cell transplant.

This clonotype was seen at least ten times. The chain carries TRBV5-5 and TRBJ1-5, with D maybe TRBD1 (5 bases). Trimming left V 4 bases short and J 3 bases short, with 11 bases between. Germline V gives CDR1 SGHKS, CDR2 YYEKEE (reference sequence). The CDR3 covers 14 residues. As DNA, the CDR3 is TGTGCCAGCAGCAGTCAGGGTACCAATCAGCCCCAGCATTTT. It encodes CASSSQGTNQPQHF.

As regards this clonotype: A much larger clone differs from this one at a single base, so this may be a read error. The rearrangement uses TRBV29-1 and TRBJ2-1; 8 bases are shared with TRBD2. The CDR3 is made up of 16 amino acids. V lost 5 bases, J lost 4 bases, and 13 bases stayed unmatched. The V gene's germline CDR1 is SQVTM and CDR2 ANQGSEA. DNA of the CDR3: TGCAGCGTTAATGGGGGAGCAGCGGGAGCTTACAATGAGCAGTTCTTC. Residues: CSVNGGAAGAYNEQFF.

This clonotype was seen repeatedly, ten times or more. J is TRBJ2-3 and V is TRBV9, with 9 bases aligning to TRBD2. Germline CDR1 and CDR2: SGDLS and YYNGEE. The CDR3 runs to 15 residues. After removal of 2 bases from V and 4 bases from J, the junction contained 5 bases not matched to a gene. The CDR3 nucleotides read TGTGCCAGCAGCGTTGCGGGAGGGCCACCAGATACGCAGTATTTT. This translates into CASSVAGGPPDTQYF.

V is TRBV25-1 and J is TRBJ2-5, with D possibly being TRBD2 (5 bases). The V gene's germline CDR1 is MGHDK and CDR2 SYGVNS. The CDR3 contains 14 residues. Trimming pared 5 bases from V and 1 base from J, leaving 11 bases between. This CDR3 is CASSRSEGQETQYF. As DNA, the CDR3 is TGTGCCAGCAGTAGAAGCGAGGGCCAAGAGACCCAGTACTTC.

This clonotype was recorded at least ten times. The chain carries TRBV6-2 or TRBV6-3 and TRBJ2-1, with D perhaps matching TRBD2 (5 bases). The CDR3 totals 20 residues. Germline lookup yields CDR1 MNHEY and CDR2 SVGEGT. Trimming shortened V by 0 bases and J by 0 bases, and 21 bases separated the two germline ends. CDR3 protein: CASSYSIEFPGLDSYNEQFF. The CDR3 DNA reads as TGTGCCAGCAGTTACTCGATAGAGTTTCCCGGACTCGACTCCTACAATGAGCAGTTCTTC.

The chain is built from TRBV5-5 and TRBJ1-1; D perhaps matches TRBD1 (6 bases). V was shortened by 2 bases and J by 9 bases, with 20 bases between the two germline ends. The CDR3 contains 15 residues. Germline V CDR1 and CDR2: SGHKS, YYEKEE (reference sequence). The CDR3 DNA follows: TGTGCCAGCAGCTTTCGGGGGGGCGGGGGCTCCCAAGCTTTCTTT. It yields the protein CASSFRGGGGSQAFF.

This clonotype appeared many times. The chain recombines TRBV29-1 with TRBJ2-7; D uncertain. V gave up 3 bases and J gave up 2 bases, with 20 bases separating them. The CDR3 is 16 residues long. Germline loops: CDR1 SQVTM, CDR2 ANQGSEA. CDR3 region: CSVDGLSGRPTYEQYF. In DNA, the CDR3 is TGCAGCGTTGACGGTTTATCCGGACGGCCGACCTACGAGCAGTACTTC.

In this sample, this clonotype turned up a few times. This rearrangement joins TRBV7-2 to TRBJ2-7, with unresolved D. Trimming shortened V by 4 bases and J by 2 bases, and 9 bases separated the two germline ends. Germline CDR1 reads SGHTA; CDR2 reads FQGNSA. This CDR3 has 13 residues. Here the CDR3 DNA reads TGTGCCAGCAGCTCCCGGGCCACCTACGAGCAGTACTTC. Translated: CASSSRATYEQYF.